These T cell receptor beta chains were read from a single sample in a study of T cell changes during pregnancy in multiple sclerosis. The protocol was immunoSEQ multiplex PCR, while the TCRdb copy is restricted to in-frame clones and leaves out a portion. The table records about 75,000 clones, 94% of them present only once. Sequences were derived from CD4+ T cells from peripheral blood mononuclear cells, sampled after pregnancy. These receptors came from a female donor with multiple sclerosis, enrolled in a pregnancy study. The CDR3 runs from the conserved cysteine through the conserved F or W. Fields, in order: J gene, V gene, clone size, D gene, CDR3 DNA, CDR3 protein. D genes are given only for firm matches. Only some rows state a clone size, as once, few, many or a class for expanded clones.

>TRBJ2-1|TRBV5-1|-|TRBD2
TGCGCCAGCAGCCCGTCGGGACTAGCGGGATTTGGGGAGCAGTTCTTC
CASSPSGLAGFGEQFF
>TRBJ1-1|TRBV28|-|-
TGTGCCAGCATCCCTGAGGTATGGTCTGAAGCTTTCTTT
CASIPEVWSEAFF
>TRBJ2-1|TRBV19|-|TRBD1
TGTGCCAGTAGTCTCCTTGTCCCGGGACAGTTTATGGGGCAGTTCTTC
CASSLLVPGQFMGQFF
>TRBJ2-5|TRBV14|-|TRBD2
TGTGCCAGCAGCCTCGGACTAGCGCACCAAGAGACCCAGTACTTC
CASSLGLAHQETQYF
>TRBJ2-3|TRBV2|-|TRBD2
TGTGCCAGCAGGGGACTAGCGGGAGGGTTATCCGATACGCAGTATTTT
CASRGLAGGLSDTQYF
>TRBJ2-1|TRBV28|-|TRBD1
TGTGCCAGCAGTACCGGGACAGGGATATATGAGCAGTTCTTC
CASSTGTGIYEQFF
>TRBJ1-1|TRBV30|once|-
TGTGCCTGGAGTGTAGCGACGAACACTGAAGCTTTCTTT
CAWSVATNTEAFF
>TRBJ2-1|TRBV19|-|-
TGTGCCAGTAGTAGAGGGCAGCTCAATGAGCAGTTCTTC
CASSRGQLNEQFF
>TRBJ2-7|TRBV2|-|-
TGTGCCAGCGAGGCAGGGGTAAAATACGAGCAGTACTTC
CASEAGVKYEQYF
>TRBJ2-7|TRBV28|-|-
TGTGCTCTCCGAGACTCAAGCTCCTACGAGCAGTACTTC
CALRDSSSYEQYF
>TRBJ1-2|TRBV11-2|-|-
TGTGCCAGCAGCTTAGGGGTTGGCGGTCATACCTTC
CASSLGVGGHTF
>TRBJ1-4|TRBV28|-|TRBD1
TGTGCCAGCAGAAGGGACAGGGGAAAGTCGGCTTATAATGAAAAACTGTTTTTT
CASRRDRGKSAYNEKLFF
>TRBJ2-5|TRBV7-2|-|TRBD1
TGTGCCAGCAGCTTAGTCCCGGGACAGATAATCCAAGAGACCCAGTACTTC
CASSLVPGQIIQETQYF
>TRBJ2-1|TRBV5-6|-|-
TGTGCCAGCAGCCATAACGGGGTATTGGGGAATGAGCAGTTCTTC
CASSHNGVLGNEQFF
>TRBJ2-1|TRBV7-3|-|TRBD2
TGTGCCAGCAGTCAGACTAGCGGGAGGGCCCATGAGCAGTTCTTC
CASSQTSGRAHEQFF
>TRBJ2-1|TRBV6-1|-|TRBD2
TGTGCCAGCAGTGAAGGGACTAGATACAATGAGCAGTTCTTC
CASSEGTRYNEQFF
>TRBJ2-1|TRBV29-1|-|TRBD1
TGCAGCGTCCCAACAGGGGGTTCCTACAATGAGCAGTTCTTC
CSVPTGGSYNEQFF
>TRBJ2-2|TRBV2|-|-
TGTGCCCGCCCACGACGGGGGTCAAACACCGGGGAGCTGTTTTTT
CARPRRGSNTGELFF
>TRBJ2-1|TRBV2|-|TRBD2
TGTGCCAGCAGTGAAGTGTCGGGAGGCTATGAGCAGTTCTTC
CASSEVSGGYEQFF
>TRBJ1-5|TRBV6-1|-|-
TGTGCCAGCCGAGCCCCCGGGGGTGGCAATCAGCCCCAGCATTTT
CASRAPGGGNQPQHF
>TRBJ2-6|TRBV19|-|TRBD1
TGTGCCAGTAGTATGAGACAGGGCAGTGGGGCCAACGTCCTGACTTTC
CASSMRQGSGANVLTF
>TRBJ1-2|TRBV29-1|-|TRBD1
TGCAGCGTTGAGGCCGGGACAGGGAGCTATGGCTACACCTTC
CSVEAGTGSYGYTF
>TRBJ2-3|TRBV19|-|TRBD2
TGTGCCAGTAGTTTCCAAGCGGGAGGGAACACAGATACGCAGTATTTT
CASSFQAGGNTDTQYF
>TRBJ2-1|TRBV2|-|TRBD1
TGTGCAGACAGGACAGGGGGCTTGGCGGGGCCTTCACGAGAGCAGTTCTTC
CADRTGGLAGPSREQFF
>TRBJ2-1|TRBV4-2|-|-
TGTGCCAGCAGCCAAGATGGAGCAGCTAGCCGCTACAATGAGCAGTTCTTC
CASSQDGAASRYNEQFF
>TRBJ1-4|TRBV21-1|few|-
TGTGCCAGCAGAACCCCTTGGACAGGGGGAGGGGCAAAACTGTTTTTT
CASRTPWTGGGAKLFF